This T cell receptor (beta chain) came from a study of Siglec-9 on CD8 T cells in melanoma. Overall study findings and caveats: An effector memory CD8+ subset marked by Siglec-9 reportedly appeared to gather in melanoma.

For this clone: Its antigen is unknown.

Germline CDR1 reads MNHEY; CDR2 reads SVGAGI. Unmatched junction bases numbered 3, after V lost 5 bases and J lost 4 bases. The CDR3 contains 14 residues. Libraries were prepared by immunoSEQ multiplex PCR; TCRdb keeps only in-frame clonotypes and omits some of them. In the table there are around 29,000 clones, 80% of which are singletons. This TCR was recovered from a human donor in good health. The rearrangement links TRBV6-5 to TRBJ1-1; 11 nucleotides agree with TRBD1. Sequenced input: Siglec-9- CD8+ T cells sorted from blood. Here the CDR3 DNA reads TGTGCCAGCAGTCGGACAGGGGGCGTCACTGAAGCTTTCTTT. Translated, it gives CASSRTGGVTEAFF.